This T cell receptor (beta chain) derives from a study of beta chain features in type 1 diabetes. At the level of the study: Healthy donors, compared against patients, showed similar age, gender and cell yields. Notes on the study in general: Among patients with Type 1 diabetes, TCRB CDR3s were moderately but significantly shorter in every one of the four CD4+ subsets. Comparison showed that naive, central memory and Treg TCRB repertoires appeared more similar among patients than among healthy donors.

As concerns this clone: Its target is not known.

Trimming pared 4 bases from V and 2 bases from J, leaving 5 bases between. The CDR3 consists of 12 residues. Looked up from germline, CDR1 is SGHRS and CDR2 is YFSETQ. The sequenced template was cDNA made from the entire isolated RNA. Naive, central memory and regulatory T cell samples produced a mean of approximately 4 million reads. The data were produced by immunoSEQ multiplex PCR, yet TCRdb's version contains in-frame clones alone and is incomplete. The sample gives 130,000 to 150,000 clones, about 13% of which show up once; approximately 1.3% is in the top ten. The sample taken for sequencing was central memory CD4+ T cells from blood. The chain carries TRBV5-1 and TRBJ2-3; D is unresolved. The source is a man between 18 and 29 years old with type 1 diabetes. CDR3 region: CASSPTTDTQYF. CDR3 sequence (DNA): TGCGCCAGCAGCCCCACCACAGATACGCAGTATTTT. The whole variable domain, remainder taken from reference TRBV5-1 and TRBJ2-3, is KAGVTQTPRYLIKTRGQQVTLSCSPISGHRSVSWYQQTPGQGLQFLFEYFSETQRNKGNFPGRFSGRQFSNSRSEMNVSTLELGDSALYLCASSPTTDTQYFGPGTRLTVL.